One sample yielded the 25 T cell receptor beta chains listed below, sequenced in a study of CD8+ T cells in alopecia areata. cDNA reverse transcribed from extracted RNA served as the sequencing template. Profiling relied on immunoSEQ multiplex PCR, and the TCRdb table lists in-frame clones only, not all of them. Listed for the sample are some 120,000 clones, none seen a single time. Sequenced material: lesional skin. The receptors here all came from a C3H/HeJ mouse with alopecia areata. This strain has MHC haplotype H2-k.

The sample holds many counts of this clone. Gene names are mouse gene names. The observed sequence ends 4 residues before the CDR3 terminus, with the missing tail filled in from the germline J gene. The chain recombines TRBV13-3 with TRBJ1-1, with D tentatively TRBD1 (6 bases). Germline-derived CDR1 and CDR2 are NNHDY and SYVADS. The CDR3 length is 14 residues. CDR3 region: CASSPGLGGREVFF. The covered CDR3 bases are TGTGCCAGCAGTCCGGGACTGGGGGGGCGA.

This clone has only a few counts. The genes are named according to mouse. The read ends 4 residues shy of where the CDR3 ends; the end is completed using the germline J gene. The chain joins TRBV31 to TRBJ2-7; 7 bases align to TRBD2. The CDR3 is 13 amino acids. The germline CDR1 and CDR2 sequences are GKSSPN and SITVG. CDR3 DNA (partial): TGTGCCTGGAGTCCGGACTGGAAGAAT. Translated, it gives CAWSPDWKN. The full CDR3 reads CAWSPDWKNEQYF.

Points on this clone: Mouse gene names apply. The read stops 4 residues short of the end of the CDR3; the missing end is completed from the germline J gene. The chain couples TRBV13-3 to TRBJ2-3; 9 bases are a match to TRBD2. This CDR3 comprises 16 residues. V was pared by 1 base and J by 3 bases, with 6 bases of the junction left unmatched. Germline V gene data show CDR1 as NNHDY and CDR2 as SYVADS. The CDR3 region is CASSDPTGGLAETLYF. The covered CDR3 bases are TGTGCCAGCAGTGATCCCACTGGGGGGTTGGCAGAA.

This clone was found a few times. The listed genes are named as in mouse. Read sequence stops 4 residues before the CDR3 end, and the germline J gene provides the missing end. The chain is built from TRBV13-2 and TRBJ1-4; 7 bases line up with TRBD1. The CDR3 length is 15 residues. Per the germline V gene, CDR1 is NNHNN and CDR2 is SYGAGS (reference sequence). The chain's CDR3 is CASGDAWDRAERLFF. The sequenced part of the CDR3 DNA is TGTGCCAGCGGTGATGCTTGGGACAGAGCCGAA.

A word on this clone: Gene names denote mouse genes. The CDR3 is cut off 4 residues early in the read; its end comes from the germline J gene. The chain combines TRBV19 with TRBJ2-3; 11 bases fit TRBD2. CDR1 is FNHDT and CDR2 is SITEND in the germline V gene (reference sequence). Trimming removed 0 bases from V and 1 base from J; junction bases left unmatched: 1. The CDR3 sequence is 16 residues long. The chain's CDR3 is CASSIGGLGGAETLYF. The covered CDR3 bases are TGTGCCAGCAGTATAGGGGGACTGGGGGGTGCAGAA.

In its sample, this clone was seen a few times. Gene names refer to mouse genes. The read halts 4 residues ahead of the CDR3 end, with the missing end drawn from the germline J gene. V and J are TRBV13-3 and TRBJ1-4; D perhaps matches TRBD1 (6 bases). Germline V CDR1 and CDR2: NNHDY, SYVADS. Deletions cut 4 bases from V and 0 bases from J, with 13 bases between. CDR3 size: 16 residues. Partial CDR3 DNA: TGTGCCAGCAGTCGTCCGGGACAATTTTCCAACGAA. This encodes CASSRPGQFSNE. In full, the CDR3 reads CASSRPGQFSNERLFF.

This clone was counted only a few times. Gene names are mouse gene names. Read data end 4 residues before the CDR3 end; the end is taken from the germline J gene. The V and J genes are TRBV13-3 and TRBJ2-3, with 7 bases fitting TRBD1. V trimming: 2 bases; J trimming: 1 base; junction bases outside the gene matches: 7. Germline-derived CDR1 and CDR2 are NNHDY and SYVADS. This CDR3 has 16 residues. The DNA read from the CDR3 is TGTGCCAGCAGTGAGGGGACAGCCTGGGGTGCAGAA. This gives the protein CASSEGTAWGAE. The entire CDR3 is CASSEGTAWGAETLYF.

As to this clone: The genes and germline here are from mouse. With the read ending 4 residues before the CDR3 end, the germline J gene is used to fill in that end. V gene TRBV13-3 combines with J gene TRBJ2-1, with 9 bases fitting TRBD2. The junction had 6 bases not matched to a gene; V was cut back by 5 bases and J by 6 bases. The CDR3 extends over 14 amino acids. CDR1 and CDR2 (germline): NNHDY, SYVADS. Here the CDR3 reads CASRVLGGVAEQFF. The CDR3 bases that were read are TGTGCCAGCAGGGTTCTGGGGGGGGTTGCT.

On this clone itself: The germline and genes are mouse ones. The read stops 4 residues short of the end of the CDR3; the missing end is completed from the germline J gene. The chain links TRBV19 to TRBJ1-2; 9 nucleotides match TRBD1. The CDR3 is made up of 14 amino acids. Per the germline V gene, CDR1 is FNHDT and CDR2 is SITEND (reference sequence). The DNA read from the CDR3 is TGTGCCAGCAGTATGGGACAGGGTCGGTCC. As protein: CASSMGQGRS. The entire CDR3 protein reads CASSMGQGRSDYTF.

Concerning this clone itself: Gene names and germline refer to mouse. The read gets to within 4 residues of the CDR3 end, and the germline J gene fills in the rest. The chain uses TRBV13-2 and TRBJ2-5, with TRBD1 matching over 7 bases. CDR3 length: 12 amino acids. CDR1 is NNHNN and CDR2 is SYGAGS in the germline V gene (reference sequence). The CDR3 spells CASGDRTDTQYF. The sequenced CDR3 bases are TGTGCCAGCGGGGACAGGACAGAC.

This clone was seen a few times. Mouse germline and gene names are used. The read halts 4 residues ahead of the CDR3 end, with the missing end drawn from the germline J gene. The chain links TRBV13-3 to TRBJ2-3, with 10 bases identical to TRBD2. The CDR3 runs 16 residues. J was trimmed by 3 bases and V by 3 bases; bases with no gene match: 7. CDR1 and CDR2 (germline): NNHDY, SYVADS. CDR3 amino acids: CASSGLGGRRAETLYF. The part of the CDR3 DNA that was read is TGTGCCAGCAGTGGCCTGGGGGGGCGCAGGGCAGAA.

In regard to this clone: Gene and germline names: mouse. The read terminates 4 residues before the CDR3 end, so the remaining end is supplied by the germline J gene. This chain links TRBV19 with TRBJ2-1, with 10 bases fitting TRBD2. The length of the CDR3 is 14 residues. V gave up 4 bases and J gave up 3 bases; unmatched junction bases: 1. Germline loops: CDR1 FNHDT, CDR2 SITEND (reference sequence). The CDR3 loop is CASSGLGVYAEQFF. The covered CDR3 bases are TGTGCCAGCAGTGGACTGGGGGTCTATGCT.

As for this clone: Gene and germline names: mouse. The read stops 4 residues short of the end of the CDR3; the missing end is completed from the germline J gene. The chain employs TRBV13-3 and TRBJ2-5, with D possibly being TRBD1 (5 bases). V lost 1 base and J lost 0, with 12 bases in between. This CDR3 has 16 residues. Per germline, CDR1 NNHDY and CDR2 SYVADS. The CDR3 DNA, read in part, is TGTGCCAGCAGTGATCAGGCAGGGAGGAACCAAGAC. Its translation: CASSDQAGRNQD. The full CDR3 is CASSDQAGRNQDTQYF.

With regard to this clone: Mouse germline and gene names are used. The CDR3 sequence is CTCSGDRGLDAETLYF. The covered CDR3 bases are TGCACCTGCAGTGGGGACAGGGGGCTGGATGCAGAA. This rearrangement joins TRBV1 to TRBJ2-3; the match to TRBD1 covers 12 bases. The sequence runs out 4 residues before the end of the CDR3; the remainder is reconstructed from the germline J gene. The CDR3 runs to 16 residues. J gave up 2 bases and V 4 bases, and 4 bases lay outside the gene matches. Germline assignment: CDR1 NSQYPW and CDR2 LRSPGD (reference sequence).

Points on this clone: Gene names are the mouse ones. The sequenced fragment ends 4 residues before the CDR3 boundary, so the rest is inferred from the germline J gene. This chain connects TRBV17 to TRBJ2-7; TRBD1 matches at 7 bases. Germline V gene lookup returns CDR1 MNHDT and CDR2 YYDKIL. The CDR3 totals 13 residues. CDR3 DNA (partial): TGTGCTAGCAGTAGGGGGACAGCTTAT. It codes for CASSRGTAY. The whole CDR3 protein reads CASSRGTAYEQYF.

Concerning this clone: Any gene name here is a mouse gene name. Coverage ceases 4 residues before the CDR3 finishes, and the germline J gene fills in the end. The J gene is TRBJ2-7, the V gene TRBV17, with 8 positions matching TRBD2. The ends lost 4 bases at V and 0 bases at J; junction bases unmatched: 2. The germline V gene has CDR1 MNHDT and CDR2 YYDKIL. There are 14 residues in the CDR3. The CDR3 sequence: CASSNTGGSYEQYF. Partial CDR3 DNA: TGTGCTAGCAGTAACACTGGGGGCTCCTAT.

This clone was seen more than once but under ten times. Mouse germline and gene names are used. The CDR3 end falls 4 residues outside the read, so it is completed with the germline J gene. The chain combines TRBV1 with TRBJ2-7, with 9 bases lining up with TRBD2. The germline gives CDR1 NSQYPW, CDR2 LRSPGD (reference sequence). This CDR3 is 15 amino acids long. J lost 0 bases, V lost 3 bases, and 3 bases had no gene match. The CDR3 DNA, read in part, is TGCACCTGCAGTGCCTGGGGGGGAAGCTCCTAT. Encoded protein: CTCSAWGGSSY. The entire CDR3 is CTCSAWGGSSYEQYF.

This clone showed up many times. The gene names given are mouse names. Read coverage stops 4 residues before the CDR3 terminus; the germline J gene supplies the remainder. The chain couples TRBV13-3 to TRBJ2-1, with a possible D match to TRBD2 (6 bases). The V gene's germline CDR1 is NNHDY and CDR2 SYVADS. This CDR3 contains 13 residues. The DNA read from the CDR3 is TGTGCCAGCAGTGGGGGGGTACGGGCT. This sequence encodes CASSGGVRA. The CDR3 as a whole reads CASSGGVRAEQFF.

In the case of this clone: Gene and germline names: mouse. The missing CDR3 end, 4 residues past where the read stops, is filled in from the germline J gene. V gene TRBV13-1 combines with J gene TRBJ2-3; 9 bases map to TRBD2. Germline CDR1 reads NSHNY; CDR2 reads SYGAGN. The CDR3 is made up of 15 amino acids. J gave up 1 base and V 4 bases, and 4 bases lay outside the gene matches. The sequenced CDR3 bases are TGTGCCAGCAGTCCCCGACTGGGGGGTGCAGAA. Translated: CASSPRLGGAE. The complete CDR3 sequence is CASSPRLGGAETLYF.

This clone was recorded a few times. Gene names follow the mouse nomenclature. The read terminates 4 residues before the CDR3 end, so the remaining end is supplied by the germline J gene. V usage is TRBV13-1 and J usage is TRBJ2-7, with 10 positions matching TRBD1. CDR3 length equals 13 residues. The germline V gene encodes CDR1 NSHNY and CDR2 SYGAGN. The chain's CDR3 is CASSRDRGYEQYF. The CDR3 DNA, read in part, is TGTGCCAGCAGTAGGGACAGGGGATAT.

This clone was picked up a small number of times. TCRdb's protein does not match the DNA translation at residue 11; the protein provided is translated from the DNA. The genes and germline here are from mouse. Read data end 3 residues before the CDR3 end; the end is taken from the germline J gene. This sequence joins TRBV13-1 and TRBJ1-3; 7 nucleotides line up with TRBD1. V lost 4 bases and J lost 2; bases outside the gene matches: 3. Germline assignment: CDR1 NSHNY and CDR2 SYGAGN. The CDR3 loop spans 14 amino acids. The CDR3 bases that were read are TGTGCCAGCAGTAAGACAGGGACTGGAAATACG. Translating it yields CASSKTGTGNT. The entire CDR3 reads CASSKTGTGNTLYF.

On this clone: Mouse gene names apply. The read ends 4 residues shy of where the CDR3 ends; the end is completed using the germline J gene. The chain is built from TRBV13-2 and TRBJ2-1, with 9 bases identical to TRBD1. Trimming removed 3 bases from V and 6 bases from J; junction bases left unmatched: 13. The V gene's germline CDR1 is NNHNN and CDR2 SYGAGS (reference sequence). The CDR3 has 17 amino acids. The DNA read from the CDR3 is TGTGCCAGCGGTGCCCCCTCCGGGACAGGGAGGGGTGCT. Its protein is CASGAPSGTGRGA. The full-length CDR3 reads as CASGAPSGTGRGAEQFF.

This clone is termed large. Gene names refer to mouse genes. CDR3 bases read: TGCACCTGCAGTGCAGAGGAT. Its translation: CTCSAED. The whole CDR3 region reads CTCSAEDEQYF. The chain couples TRBV1 to TRBJ2-7; D is unclear. The read ends 4 residues shy of where the CDR3 ends; the end is completed using the germline J gene. The CDR3 consists of 11 residues. Germline CDR1 is NSQYPW and CDR2 is LRSPGD (reference sequence). Together with reference TRBV1 and TRBJ2-7, the CDR3 gives the full variable domain: VTLLEQNPRWRLVPRGQAVNLRCILKNSQYPWMSWYQQDLQKQLQWLFTLRSPGDKEVKSLPGADYLATRVTDTELRLQVANMSQGRTLYCTCSAEDEQYFGPGTRLTVL.

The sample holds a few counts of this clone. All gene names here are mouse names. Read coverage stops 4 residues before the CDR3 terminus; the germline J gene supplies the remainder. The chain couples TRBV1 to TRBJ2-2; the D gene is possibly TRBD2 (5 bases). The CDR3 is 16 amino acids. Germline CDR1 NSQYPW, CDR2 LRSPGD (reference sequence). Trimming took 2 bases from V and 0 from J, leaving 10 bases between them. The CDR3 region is CTCSASPGSNTGQLYF. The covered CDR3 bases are TGCACCTGCAGTGCATCCCCTGGGTCAAACACCGGG. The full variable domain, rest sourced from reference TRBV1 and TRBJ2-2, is VTLLEQNPRWRLVPRGQAVNLRCILKNSQYPWMSWYQQDLQKQLQWLFTLRSPGDKEVKSLPGADYLATRVTDTELRLQVANMSQGRTLYCTCSASPGSNTGQLYFGEGSKLTVL.

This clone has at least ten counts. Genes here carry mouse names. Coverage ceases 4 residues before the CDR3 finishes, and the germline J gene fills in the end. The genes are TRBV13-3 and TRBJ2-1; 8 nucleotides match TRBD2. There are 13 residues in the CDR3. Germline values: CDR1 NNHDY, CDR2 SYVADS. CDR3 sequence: CASSGGGSAEQFF. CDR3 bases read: TGTGCCAGCAGTGGGGGGGGCTCGGCT.